The 20 T cell receptor beta chains in this list originate from one sample, sequenced in a study of T cell responses to AZD1222 COVID-19 vaccine. Sequenced by immunoSEQ multiplex PCR; TCRdb stores in-frame clones only, minus some. The sample has 120,000 to 150,000 clones, around 83% seen once. Sequencing was performed on peripheral blood, taken on day 0 of MenACWY control vaccination. The receptor source for this set is an adult in good health.

The chain couples TRBV27 to TRBJ1-2; D remains unclear. Germline-derived CDR1 and CDR2 are MNHEY and SMNVEV (reference sequence). V lost 1 base, J lost 4 bases, and 10 bases lay in between. The length of the CDR3 is 14 residues. The CDR3 DNA follows: TGTGCCAGCAGTTTATGGGGATCTCCCTATGGCTACACCTTC. This codes for CASSLWGSPYGYTF.

In this sample, this clone turned up once. The chain uses TRBV19 and TRBJ1-1; unclear D gene. Germline V gene lookup returns CDR1 LNHDA and CDR2 SQIVND (reference sequence). This CDR3 region has 11 residues. Trimming removed 4 bases from V and 9 bases from J, with 9 bases in between. CDR3 DNA sequence: TGTGCCAGTAGTACGGGGTACAAAGCTTTCTTT. This gives the protein CASSTGYKAFF.

The chain has TRBV19 and TRBJ1-6; 7 bases map to TRBD1. Losses at the gene ends were 1 base for V and 9 bases for J; bases not matched to a gene: 6. The germline V gene encodes CDR1 LNHDA and CDR2 SQIVND (reference sequence). The CDR3 has 15 residues. Here the CDR3 DNA reads TGTGCCAGTAGTATAGTGAAGGGGGCGAGTTCACCCCTCCACTTT. This sequence encodes CASSIVKGASSPLHF.

The chain employs TRBV5-1 and TRBJ2-4; D is possibly TRBD2 (6 bases). Trimming removed 0 bases from V and 1 base from J, with 11 bases in between. The length of the CDR3 is 16 residues. In germline, CDR1 is SGHRS, CDR2 YFSETQ. The CDR3 DNA reads as TGCGCCAGCAGCTTGGTTGGGGGGAGCGCCAAAAACATTCAGTACTTC. It codes for CASSLVGGSAKNIQYF.

The rearrangement links TRBV6-5 to TRBJ2-2, with TRBD1 as a possible D gene (6 bases). V lost 6 bases to trimming and J lost 4 bases, with 9 bases between them. CDR1 is MNHEY and CDR2 is SVGAGI in the germline V gene. The CDR3 consists of 13 residues. The CDR3: CASRWTATGELFF. The CDR3 DNA sequence: TGTGCCAGCAGATGGACAGCCACCGGGGAGCTGTTTTTT.

J is TRBJ1-1 and V is TRBV12-3 or TRBV12-4, with D possibly TRBD1 on 6 matching bases. CDR3 length equals 11 residues. Trimming removed 3 bases from V and 11 bases from J, with 10 bases in between. CDR3 nucleotides: TGTGCCAGCAGTTTCAGTACAGGGGCTTTCTTT. Translation: CASSFSTGAFF.

The chain has TRBV21-1 and TRBJ1-1. TRBV21-1 is an annotated pseudogene. The CDR3 consists of 15 residues. The CDR3 loop is CASSKKGLMNTEAFF. CDR3 sequence (DNA): TGTGCCAGCAGCAAAAAGGGACTGATGAACACTGAAGCTTTCTTT.

This chain links TRBV18 with TRBJ2-7; the match to TRBD2 covers 11 bases. Germline V gene data show CDR1 as KGHSH and CDR2 as LQKENI. The CDR3 is 15 amino acids. Germline trimming cut 3 bases from V and 1 base from J; bases unmatched to any gene: 2. The DNA of the CDR3 is TGTGCCAGCTCACCCACTAGCGGGGGTTCCTACGAGCAGTACGTC. It yields the protein CASSPTSGGSYEQYV.

V and J are TRBV12-3 or TRBV12-4 and TRBJ2-1, with unresolved D. V shed 3 bases and J shed 4 bases, with 7 bases lying between them. The CDR3 extends over 13 amino acids. The DNA for the CDR3 is TGTGCCAGCAGTTTCGAGGCTTACAATGAGCAGTTCTTC. This encodes CASSFEAYNEQFF.

This clone was counted once. The V and J genes are TRBV19 and TRBJ2-5; 9 bases are a match to TRBD1. Germline values: CDR1 LNHDA, CDR2 SQIVND (reference sequence). This CDR3 contains 14 residues. V dropped 8 bases and J dropped 1; count of bases not matched to a gene: 5. The CDR3 nucleotides read TGTGCCAGTGGGACAGGGTTAAGCCAAGAGACCCAGTACTTC. Translating gives CASGTGLSQETQYF.

In the case of this clone: Other DNA sequences in the same sample also yield this CDR3. The V gene is TRBV18, the J gene TRBJ2-7, with D maybe TRBD1 (5 bases). The germline V gene has CDR1 KGHSH and CDR2 LQKENI. V lost 1 base and J 4 bases, leaving 11 bases between the germline ends. The CDR3 contains 14 residues. The CDR3 coding sequence is TGTGCCAGCTCACCACGGCAGGGTACATACGAGCAGTACGTC. It is translated as CASSPRQGTYEQYV.

V usage is TRBV19 and J usage is TRBJ2-2; weak D call: TRBD2 (6 bases). The germline V gene has CDR1 LNHDA and CDR2 SQIVND (reference sequence). The CDR3 length is 16 residues. Deletions cut 3 bases from V and 2 bases from J, with 13 bases between. The CDR3 protein is CASSILAGINTGELFF. CDR3 in DNA: TGTGCCAGTAGTATTTTGGCGGGGATTAACACCGGGGAGCTGTTTTTT.

This clone has only one observation. The V and J genes are TRBV6-5 and TRBJ2-7, with D perhaps TRBD1 (5 bases). V was clipped by 5 bases and J by 2 bases, with 16 bases between them. The germline CDR1 and CDR2 sequences are MNHEY and SVGAGI. The CDR3 spans 15 residues. The CDR3 protein is CASSQPGAETYEQYF. DNA for the CDR3: TGTGCCAGCAGTCAGCCTGGGGCAGAAACCTACGAGCAGTACTTC.

V and J are TRBV19 and TRBJ2-5, with 8 bases matching TRBD2. The CDR3 spans 15 residues. Per germline, CDR1 LNHDA and CDR2 SQIVND (reference sequence). V lost 5 bases and J lost 5; bases outside the gene matches: 10. The CDR3 spells CASSPQRESWETQYF. DNA for the CDR3: TGTGCCAGTAGTCCCCAGCGGGAGTCCTGGGAGACCCAGTACTTC.

This clone showed up just once. This chain joins TRBV7-9 and TRBJ2-1, with unresolved D. In germline, CDR1 is SEHNR, CDR2 FQNEAQ (reference sequence). The CDR3 totals 16 residues. Trimming shortened V by 5 bases and J by 7 bases, and 21 bases separated the two germline ends. The DNA for the CDR3 is TGTGCCAGCAGCCTGTCTCTAGGAGATAGTGTAAATGAGCAGTTCTTC. It specifies CASSLSLGDSVNEQFF.

The chain carries TRBV3-1 (or the pseudogene TRBV3-2) and TRBJ2-1; no reliable D call. The V gene's germline CDR1 is LGHDT and CDR2 YNNKEL (reference sequence). This CDR3 is built from 12 residues. The V and J ends lost 3 bases and 15 bases respectively, with 15 bases between them. The CDR3 protein is CASSQIVAPPFF. CDR3 bases: TGTGCCAGCAGCCAGATAGTCGCACCCCCGTTCTTC.

V and J are TRBV9 and TRBJ2-1, with 10 bases aligning to TRBD2. The J segment lost 7 bases and the V segment lost 2 bases, leaving 9 bases of the junction unmatched. Germline assignment: CDR1 SGDLS and CDR2 YYNGEE. This CDR3 region has 16 residues. The CDR3 nucleotides are TGTGCCAGCAGCGTCGCCGGTAGCGGGGGGCAAAATGAGCAGTTCTTC. Residues: CASSVAGSGGQNEQFF.

A few counts support this clone. This chain joins TRBV6-1 and TRBJ1-1; D gene unclear. V dropped 2 bases and J dropped 5 bases, with 3 bases sitting between them. The CDR3 is 11 amino acids. Germline V gene data show CDR1 as MNHNS and CDR2 as SASEGT. CDR3 DNA sequence: TGTGCCAGCAGTGAATTTACTGAAGCTTTCTTT. This codes for CASSEFTEAFF.

As for this clone: The CDR3 end shows no conserved phenylalanine or tryptophan, and so a read error is likely. It is unclear where the CDR3 begins or ends on the DNA, so no DNA is shown, and the CDR3 is as TCRdb lists it. The chain uses TRBV5-1 and TRBJ1-2; TRBD1 is the table's D call, not checked against the DNA. The length of the CDR3 is 15 amino acids, counting both ends. Germline V gene sequence: CDR1 SGHRS, CDR2 YFSETQ. CDR3 sequence: CASSLYAGKGAPTLI.

The chain uses TRBV28 and TRBJ2-3; the match to TRBD1 covers 8 bases. Looked up from germline, CDR1 is MDHEN and CDR2 is SYDVKM. With V trimmed by 1 base and J by 1 base, 1 base remained unmatched. There are 15 residues in the CDR3. The CDR3 loop reads CASSLSGQGTDTQYF. The CDR3 nucleotides read TGTGCCAGCAGTTTATCGGGACAGGGCACAGATACGCAGTATTTT.